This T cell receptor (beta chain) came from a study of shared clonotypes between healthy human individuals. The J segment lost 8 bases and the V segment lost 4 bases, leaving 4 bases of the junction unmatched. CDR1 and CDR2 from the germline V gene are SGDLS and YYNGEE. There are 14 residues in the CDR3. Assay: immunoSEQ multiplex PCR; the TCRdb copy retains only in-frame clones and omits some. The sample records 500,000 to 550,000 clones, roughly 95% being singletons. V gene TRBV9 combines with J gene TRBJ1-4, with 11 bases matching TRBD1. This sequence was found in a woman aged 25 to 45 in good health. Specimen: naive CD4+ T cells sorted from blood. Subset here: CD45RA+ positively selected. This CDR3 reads CASSNRDRGEKLFF. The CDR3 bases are TGTGCCAGCAGCAACCGGGACAGGGGGGAAAAACTGTTTTTT.